One and the same sample provided the 20 T cell receptor beta chains below, sequenced in a study of blood T cell repertoires in COVID-19. Libraries were prepared by immunoSEQ multiplex PCR; TCRdb keeps only in-frame clonotypes and omits some of them. The sample yields more than 300,000 clones, about 90% seen once. Input material: peripheral blood. The receptors here all came from a woman aged 45-65 years with COVID-19, enrolled during active disease.

The CDR3: CASSYTGGASNEQFF. For the CDR3, the DNA is TGCGCCAGCAGCTATACAGGGGGCGCATCCAATGAGCAGTTCTTC. The rearrangement joins TRBV5-1 to TRBJ2-1; 9 bases are a match to TRBD1. With V trimmed by 3 bases and J by 6 bases, 7 bases remained unmatched. CDR3 length equals 15 residues. Per germline, CDR1 SGHRS and CDR2 YFSETQ.

In its sample, this clone was seen a few times. V is TRBV29-1 and J is TRBJ1-2; D unresolved. Germline loops: CDR1 SQVTM, CDR2 ANQGSEA. There are 15 residues in the CDR3. Trimming removed 4 bases from V and 4 bases from J, with 19 bases in between. This CDR3 is CSVALGGGTFYGYTF. CDR3 DNA: TGCAGCGTTGCCCTGGGAGGCGGCACCTTCTATGGCTACACCTTC.

V is TRBV24-1 and J is TRBJ2-5; 11 bases map to TRBD1. This CDR3 comprises 15 residues. Germline CDR1 is KGHDR and CDR2 is SFDVKD. The V segment lost 4 bases and the J segment 5 bases; nucleotides outside the gene matches: 5. The CDR3 nucleotides are TGTGCCACCAGTGACGTCCGGACAGGGGGCGAGACCCAGTACTTC. This encodes CATSDVRTGGETQYF.

The rearrangement links TRBV3-1 (or the pseudogene TRBV3-2) to TRBJ2-1; D is possibly TRBD2 (7 bases). Trimming took off 4 bases at V and 7 bases at J, with 26 bases between the two ends. This CDR3 is built from 18 residues. Germline V CDR1 and CDR2: LGHDT, YNNKEL (reference sequence). The CDR3 nucleotides are TGTGCCAGCAGCCTCCGGGGGGCGGGATCCCCGGGCGTGAATGAGCAGTTCTTC. This codes for CASSLRGAGSPGVNEQFF.

V usage is TRBV3-1 (or the pseudogene TRBV3-2) and J usage is TRBJ2-4; no definite D call. V was cut by 7 bases and J by 10 bases, with 14 bases left in between. In germline, CDR1 is LGHDT, CDR2 YNNKEL (reference sequence). The CDR3 runs 12 residues. The CDR3 DNA sequence: TGTGCCAGCACCTCAAAACTCGGGATTCAGTACTTC. Its protein is CASTSKLGIQYF.

The gene calls are TRBV27 and TRBJ1-2, with 9 bases aligning to TRBD1. Germline V lookup: CDR1 MNHEY, CDR2 SMNVEV (reference sequence). The CDR3 totals 13 residues. The V and J ends lost 1 base and 7 bases, in that order; junction bases with no gene match: 1. CDR3 amino acids: CASSLWGQGGYTF. As DNA, the CDR3 is TGTGCCAGCAGTTTATGGGGACAGGGTGGCTACACCTTC.

The V call is TRBV27, the J call TRBJ2-7; possibly TRBD2 for D (6 bases). CDR3 length: 14 residues. Looked up from germline, CDR1 is MNHEY and CDR2 is SMNVEV (reference sequence). V was cut by 4 bases and J by 3 bases, with 13 bases left in between. The CDR3 DNA sequence: TGTGCCAGCAGTTGGGGGGTAGGGAGCTACGAGCAGTACTTC. Translated: CASSWGVGSYEQYF.

This clone came up once. The J gene is TRBJ2-1, the V gene TRBV12-3 or TRBV12-4, with D perhaps matching TRBD2 (6 bases). V was pared by 5 bases and J by 14 bases, with 19 bases between. The CDR3 loop spans 13 amino acids. The CDR3: CASSPRFGGDEFF. CDR3 nucleotide sequence: TGTGCCAGCAGTCCTAGGTTCGGAGGGGATGAGTTCTTC.

Only one count was recorded for this clone. The chain joins TRBV9 to TRBJ2-1; the match to TRBD2 covers 9 bases. The trim removed 4 bases at V and 5 bases at J, leaving 7 bases unmatched. The CDR3 is made up of 15 amino acids. CDR1 SGDLS and CDR2 YYNGEE come from the germline V gene. CDR3 amino acids: CASSWTSDPNNEQFF. The CDR3 DNA follows: TGTGCCAGCAGCTGGACTAGCGATCCCAACAATGAGCAGTTCTTC.

The chain has TRBV29-1 and TRBJ1-1; D ambiguous. From germline, CDR1 is SQVTM and CDR2 ANQGSEA. CDR3 size: 10 residues. Deletions cut 0 bases from V and 10 bases from J, with 6 bases between. The CDR3 reads CSVEERVAFF. For the CDR3, the DNA is TGCAGCGTTGAAGAGAGGGTAGCTTTCTTT.

The J gene is TRBJ1-2, the V gene TRBV11-2; possible D gene TRBD1, 6 bases. Germline-derived CDR1 and CDR2 are SGHAT and FQNNGV. V was shortened by 1 base and J by 3 bases, with 12 bases between the two germline ends. The CDR3 covers 15 residues. The CDR3 spells CASSLGPDRDYGYTF. In nucleotides, the CDR3 is TGTGCCAGCAGCTTAGGTCCGGACAGAGACTATGGCTACACCTTC.

J is TRBJ2-1 and V is TRBV2; TRBD2 matches at 7 bases. Germline V gives CDR1 SNHLY, CDR2 FYNNEI. This CDR3 has 16 residues. J gave up 6 bases and V 2 bases, and 10 bases lay outside the gene matches. The CDR3 loop reads CASSELVQRGINEQFF. CDR3 DNA sequence: TGTGCCAGCAGTGAATTGGTCCAGCGGGGTATCAATGAGCAGTTCTTC.

The genes are TRBV7-9 and TRBJ1-2; 8 bases match TRBD1. V lost 2 bases to trimming and J lost 8 bases; unmatched junction nucleotides: 10. The CDR3 spans 15 residues. Germline V gene sequence: CDR1 SEHNR, CDR2 FQNEAQ (reference sequence). The DNA of the CDR3 is TGTGCCAGCAGCTTAAGTGGTCAGGGGGCGCGGGGCTACACCTTC. This sequence encodes CASSLSGQGARGYTF.

The chain recombines TRBV7-3 with TRBJ1-1; possible D gene TRBD1, 5 bases. The ends were cut back, 3 bases at V and 1 base at J, with 12 bases in the middle. This CDR3 is built from 15 residues. Germline V lookup: CDR1 SGHTA, CDR2 FQGTGA. CDR3 sequence reads: CASSFQGLPNTEAFF. CDR3 coding DNA: TGTGCCAGCAGCTTCCAGGGACTGCCGAACACTGAAGCTTTCTTT.

The rearrangement joins TRBV19 to TRBJ2-5, with a possible D match to TRBD2 (7 bases). This CDR3 has 14 amino acids. The V and J ends lost 3 bases and 3 bases respectively, with 11 bases between them. The germline gives CDR1 LNHDA, CDR2 SQIVND (reference sequence). As DNA, the CDR3 is TGTGCCAGTAGTATTTTAGGGGGGGAAGAGACCCAGTACTTC. Its protein is CASSILGGEETQYF.

The V and J genes are TRBV4-2 and TRBJ1-2, with D uncertain. CDR3 size: 13 residues. The germline V gene encodes CDR1 LGHNA and CDR2 YNFKEQ. V was pared by 2 bases and J by 3 bases, with 7 bases between. The CDR3 is CASSQPPDYGYTF. CDR3 bases: TGTGCCAGCAGCCAACCTCCTGACTATGGCTACACCTTC.

The chain links TRBV14 to TRBJ2-6; D uncertain. Per germline, CDR1 SGHDN and CDR2 FVKESK. This CDR3 has 15 residues. The V end lost 5 bases, the J end lost 2 bases, and 10 bases lay between the germline ends. CDR3 residues: CASSKYVAGANVLTF. The CDR3 nucleotides read TGTGCCAGCAGCAAATATGTAGCTGGGGCCAACGTCCTGACTTTC.

The gene calls are TRBV19 and TRBJ2-7; maybe TRBD1 (5 bases). The ends were cut back, 8 bases at V and 0 bases at J, with 14 bases in the middle. CDR3 size: 14 residues. Germline V gene data show CDR1 as LNHDA and CDR2 as SQIVND (reference sequence). CDR3 bases: TGTGCCAGTTCCCTACAGGAGCCCTCCTACGAGCAGTACTTC. Translation: CASSLQEPSYEQYF.

The V and J genes are TRBV25-1 and TRBJ1-1; 9 nucleotides align to TRBD1. The germline gives CDR1 MGHDK, CDR2 SYGVNS. The CDR3 is made up of 15 amino acids. Trimming cost V 3 bases and J 6 bases; bases outside gene matches: 8. Written as DNA, the CDR3 is TGTGCCAGCAGTGATCCCGACAGGGGGGTTGCTGAAGCTTTCTTT. It encodes CASSDPDRGVAEAFF.

There are a few counts of this clone. This chain links TRBV2 with TRBJ2-3; TRBD2 might be the D (5 bases). CDR1 is SNHLY, CDR2 FYNNEI, per germline. V gave up 5 bases and J gave up 10 bases, with 22 bases separating them. The CDR3 contains 15 residues. In nucleotides, the CDR3 is TGTGCCAGCAGTTCCCCCGAATTCGTGCCCGGGGCGCAGTATTTT. It codes for CASSSPEFVPGAQYF. The full variable domain, completed using reference TRBV2 and TRBJ2-3, is EPEVTQTPSHQVTQMGQEVILRCVPISNHLYFYWYRQILGQKVEFLVSFYNNEISEKSEIFDDQFSVERPDGSNFTLKIRSTKLEDSAMYFCASSSPEFVPGAQYFGPGTRLTVL.